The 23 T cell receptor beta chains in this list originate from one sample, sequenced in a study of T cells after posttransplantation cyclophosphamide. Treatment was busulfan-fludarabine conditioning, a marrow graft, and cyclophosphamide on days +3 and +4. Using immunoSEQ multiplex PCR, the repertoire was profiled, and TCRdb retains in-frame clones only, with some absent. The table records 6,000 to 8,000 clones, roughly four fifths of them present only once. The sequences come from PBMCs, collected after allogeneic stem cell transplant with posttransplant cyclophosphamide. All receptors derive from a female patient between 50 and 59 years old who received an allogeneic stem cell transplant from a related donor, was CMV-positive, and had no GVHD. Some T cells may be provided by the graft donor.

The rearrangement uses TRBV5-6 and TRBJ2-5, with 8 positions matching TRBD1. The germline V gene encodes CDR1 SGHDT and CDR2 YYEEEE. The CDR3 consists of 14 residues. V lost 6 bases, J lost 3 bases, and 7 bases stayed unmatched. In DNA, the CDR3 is TGTGCCAGCATCACCAACAGGGGGAAAGAGACCCAGTACTTC. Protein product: CASITNRGKETQYF.

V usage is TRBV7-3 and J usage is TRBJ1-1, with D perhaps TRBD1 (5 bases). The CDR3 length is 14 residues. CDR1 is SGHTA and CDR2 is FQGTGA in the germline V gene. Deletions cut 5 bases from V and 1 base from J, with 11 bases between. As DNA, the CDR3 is TGTGCCAGCAGCCGTTCGGGGGGGAACACTGAAGCTTTCTTT. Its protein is CASSRSGGNTEAFF.

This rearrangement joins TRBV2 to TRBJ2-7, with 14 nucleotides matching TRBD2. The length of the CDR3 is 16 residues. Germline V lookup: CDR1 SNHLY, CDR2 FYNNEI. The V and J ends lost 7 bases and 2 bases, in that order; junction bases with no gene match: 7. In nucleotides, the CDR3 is TGTGCCAGCACCGGGACTAGCGGGGGCGGGGCCTACGAGCAGTACTTC. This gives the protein CASTGTSGGGAYEQYF.

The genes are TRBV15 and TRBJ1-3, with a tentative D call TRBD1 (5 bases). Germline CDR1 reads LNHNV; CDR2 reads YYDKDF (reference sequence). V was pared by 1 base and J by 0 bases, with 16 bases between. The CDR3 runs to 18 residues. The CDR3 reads CATSRGPGTLASGNTIYF. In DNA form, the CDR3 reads TGTGCCACCAGCAGAGGGCCCGGGACTCTTGCCTCTGGAAACACCATATATTTT.

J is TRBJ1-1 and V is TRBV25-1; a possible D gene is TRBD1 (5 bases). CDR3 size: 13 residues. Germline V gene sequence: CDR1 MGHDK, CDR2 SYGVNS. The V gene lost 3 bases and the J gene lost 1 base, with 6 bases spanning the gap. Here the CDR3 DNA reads TGTGCCAGCAGTGAGGGGGGGAACACTGAAGCTTTCTTT. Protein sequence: CASSEGGNTEAFF. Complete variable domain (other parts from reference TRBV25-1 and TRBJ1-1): EADIYQTPRYLVIGTGKKITLECSQTMGHDKMYWYQQDPGMELHLIHYSYGVNSTEKGDLSSESTVSRIRTEHFPLTLESARPSHTSQYLCASSEGGNTEAFFGQGTRLTVV.

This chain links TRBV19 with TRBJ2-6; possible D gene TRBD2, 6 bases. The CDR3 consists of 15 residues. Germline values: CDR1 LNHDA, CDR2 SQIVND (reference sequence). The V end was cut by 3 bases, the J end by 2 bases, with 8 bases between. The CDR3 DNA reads TGTGCCAGTAGTATTTGGGGGGCTGGGGCCAACGTCCTGACTTTC. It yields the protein CASSIWGAGANVLTF.

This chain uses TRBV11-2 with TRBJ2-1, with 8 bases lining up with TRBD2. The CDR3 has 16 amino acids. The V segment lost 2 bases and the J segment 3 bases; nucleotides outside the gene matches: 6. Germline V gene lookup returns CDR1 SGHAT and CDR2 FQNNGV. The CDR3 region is CASSLLAGTIYNEQFF. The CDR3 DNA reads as TGTGCCAGCAGCTTACTAGCGGGTACTATCTACAATGAGCAGTTCTTC.

CDR3 sequence (DNA): TGTGCCAGCAGTGAAGCATTCCTAGACAATGAGCAGTTCTTC. This sequence encodes CASSEAFLDNEQFF. The chain has TRBV2 and TRBJ2-1, with no clear D. V dropped 0 bases and J dropped 5 bases, with 8 bases sitting between them. Germline V lookup: CDR1 SNHLY, CDR2 FYNNEI. CDR3 length: 14 amino acids.

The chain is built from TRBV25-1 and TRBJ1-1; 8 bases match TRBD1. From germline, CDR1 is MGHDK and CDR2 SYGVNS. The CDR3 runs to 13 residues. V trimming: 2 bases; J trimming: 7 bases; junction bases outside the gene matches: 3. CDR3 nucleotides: TGTGCCAGCAGTGAAAGGACAGGGAGTGAAGCTTTCTTT. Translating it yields CASSERTGSEAFF.

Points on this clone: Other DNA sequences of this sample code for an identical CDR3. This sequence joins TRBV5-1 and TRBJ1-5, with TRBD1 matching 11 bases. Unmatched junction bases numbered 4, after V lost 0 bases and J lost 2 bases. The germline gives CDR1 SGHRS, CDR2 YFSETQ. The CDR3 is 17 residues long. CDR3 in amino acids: CASSLGGTGGGNQPQHF. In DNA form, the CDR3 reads TGCGCCAGCAGCTTGGGTGGGACAGGGGGTGGCAATCAGCCCCAGCATTTT.

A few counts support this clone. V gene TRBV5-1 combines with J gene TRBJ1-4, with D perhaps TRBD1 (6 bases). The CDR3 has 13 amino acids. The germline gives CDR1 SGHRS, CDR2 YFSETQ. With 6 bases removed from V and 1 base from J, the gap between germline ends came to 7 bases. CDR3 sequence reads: CASKQGTNEKLFF. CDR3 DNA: TGCGCCAGCAAACAGGGAACTAATGAAAAACTGTTTTTT.

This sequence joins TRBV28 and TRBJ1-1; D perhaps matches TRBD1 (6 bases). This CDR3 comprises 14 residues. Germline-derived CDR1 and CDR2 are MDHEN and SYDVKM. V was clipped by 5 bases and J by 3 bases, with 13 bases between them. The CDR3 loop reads CASSPTGRDTEAFF. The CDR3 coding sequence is TGTGCCAGCAGTCCTACAGGGCGGGACACTGAAGCTTTCTTT. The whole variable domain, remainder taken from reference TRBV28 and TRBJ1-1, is DVKVTQSSRYLVKRTGEKVFLECVQDMDHENMFWYRQDPGLGLRLIYFSYDVKMKEKGDIPEGYSVSREKKERFSLILESASTNQTSMYLCASSPTGRDTEAFFGQGTRLTVV.

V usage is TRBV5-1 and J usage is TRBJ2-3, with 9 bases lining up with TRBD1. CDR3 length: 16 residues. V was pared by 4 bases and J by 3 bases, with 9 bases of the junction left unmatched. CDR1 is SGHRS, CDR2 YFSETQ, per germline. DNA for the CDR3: TGCGCCAGCAGCCTCTCTACGGACAGGGGTACAGATACGCAGTATTTT. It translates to CASSLSTDRGTDTQYF.

The CDR3 DNA follows: TGTGCCAGCAGCCCCAGACAGCAATATGGCTACACCTTC. It codes for CASSPRQQYGYTF. The gene calls are TRBV11-2 and TRBJ1-2, with D possibly matching TRBD1 (5 bases). Germline CDR1 is SGHAT and CDR2 is FQNNGV. The CDR3 contains 13 residues. Trimming took off 5 bases at V and 5 bases at J, with 12 bases between the two ends.

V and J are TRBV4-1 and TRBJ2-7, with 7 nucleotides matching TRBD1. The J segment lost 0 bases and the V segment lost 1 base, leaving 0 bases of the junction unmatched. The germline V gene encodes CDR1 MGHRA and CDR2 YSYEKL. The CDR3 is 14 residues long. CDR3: CASSQGQGSYEQYF. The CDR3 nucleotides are TGCGCCAGCAGCCAAGGACAGGGCTCCTACGAGCAGTACTTC.

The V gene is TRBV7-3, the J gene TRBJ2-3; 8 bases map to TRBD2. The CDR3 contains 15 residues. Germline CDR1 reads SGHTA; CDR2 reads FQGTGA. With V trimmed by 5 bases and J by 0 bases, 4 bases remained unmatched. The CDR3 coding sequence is TGTGCCAGCAGCATTACTAGCGGTAGCACAGATACGCAGTATTTT. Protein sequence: CASSITSGSTDTQYF.

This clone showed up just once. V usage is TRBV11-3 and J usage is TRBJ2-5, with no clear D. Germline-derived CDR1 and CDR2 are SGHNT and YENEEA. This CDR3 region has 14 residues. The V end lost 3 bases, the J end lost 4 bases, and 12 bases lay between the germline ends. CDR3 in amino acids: CASSFTGLSETQYF. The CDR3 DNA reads TGTGCCAGCAGCTTCACCGGGTTATCAGAGACCCAGTACTTC.

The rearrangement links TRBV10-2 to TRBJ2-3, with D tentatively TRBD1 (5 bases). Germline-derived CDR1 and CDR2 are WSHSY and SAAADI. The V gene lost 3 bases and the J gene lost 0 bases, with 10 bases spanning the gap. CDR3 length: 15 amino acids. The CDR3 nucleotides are TGCGCCAGCAGTGAAAAGACAGAAAGCACAGATACGCAGTATTTT. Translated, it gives CASSEKTESTDTQYF.

The CDR3 DNA is TGTGCCAGTAGTATAGGAGGCGGACAAGAGACCCAGTACTTC. Protein: CASSIGGGQETQYF. The V call is TRBV19, the J call TRBJ2-5; unclear D gene. The CDR3 loop spans 14 amino acids. Trimming stripped 1 base from V and 2 bases from J, with 8 bases between. CDR1 and CDR2 (germline): LNHDA, SQIVND (reference sequence).

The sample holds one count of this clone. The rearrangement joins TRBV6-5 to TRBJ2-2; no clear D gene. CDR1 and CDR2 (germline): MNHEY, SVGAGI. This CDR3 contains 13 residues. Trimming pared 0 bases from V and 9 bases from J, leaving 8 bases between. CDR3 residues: CASSYSAHRELFF. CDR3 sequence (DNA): TGTGCCAGCAGTTACTCGGCCCACCGGGAGCTGTTTTTT.

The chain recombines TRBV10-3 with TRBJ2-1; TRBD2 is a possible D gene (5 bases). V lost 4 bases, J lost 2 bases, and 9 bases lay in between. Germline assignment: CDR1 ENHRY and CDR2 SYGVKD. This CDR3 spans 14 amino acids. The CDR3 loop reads CAISVLGAYNEQFF. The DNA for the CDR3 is TGTGCCATCAGTGTTTTGGGAGCCTACAATGAGCAGTTCTTC.

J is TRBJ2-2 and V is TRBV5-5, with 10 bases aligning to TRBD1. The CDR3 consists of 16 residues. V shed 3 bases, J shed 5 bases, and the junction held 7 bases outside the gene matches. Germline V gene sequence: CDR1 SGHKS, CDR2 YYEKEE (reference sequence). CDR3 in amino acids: CASSWAWTGGTGELFF. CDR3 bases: TGTGCCAGCAGCTGGGCTTGGACAGGGGGAACCGGGGAGCTGTTTTTT.

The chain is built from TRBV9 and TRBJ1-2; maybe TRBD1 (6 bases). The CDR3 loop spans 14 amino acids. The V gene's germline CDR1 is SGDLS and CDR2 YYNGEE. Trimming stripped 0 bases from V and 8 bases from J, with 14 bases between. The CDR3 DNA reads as TGTGCCAGCAGCGTAGGTACAGGGCTGGAAGGCTACACCTTC. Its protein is CASSVGTGLEGYTF.